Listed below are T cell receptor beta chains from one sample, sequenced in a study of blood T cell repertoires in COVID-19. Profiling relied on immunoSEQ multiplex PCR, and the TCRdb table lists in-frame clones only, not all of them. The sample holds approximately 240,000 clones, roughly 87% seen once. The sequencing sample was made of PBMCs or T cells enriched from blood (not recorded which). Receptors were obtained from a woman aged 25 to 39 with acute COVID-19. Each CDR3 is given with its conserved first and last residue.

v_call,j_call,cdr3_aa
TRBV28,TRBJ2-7,CATYTFGGEQYF
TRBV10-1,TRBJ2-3,CASSEQGGTDTQYF
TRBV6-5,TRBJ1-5,CASRGGGSNQPQHF
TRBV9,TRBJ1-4,CASSVAPQEEKLFF
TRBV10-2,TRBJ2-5,CASSERGGGETQYF
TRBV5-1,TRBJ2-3,CASSLLAARTDTQYF
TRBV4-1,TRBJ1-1,CASSQVGVSFAGTEAFF
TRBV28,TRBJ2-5,CASKGTPQETQYF
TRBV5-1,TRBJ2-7,CASSPGSGSLESYEQYF
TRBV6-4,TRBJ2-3,CASSNTGSTDTQYF
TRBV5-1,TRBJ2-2,CASSRARTSGGTNTGELFF
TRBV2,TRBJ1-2,CATGRGAGYTF
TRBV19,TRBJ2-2,CASSITGGELFF
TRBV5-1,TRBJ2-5,CASSPSAGGQETQYF
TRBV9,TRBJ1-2,CASSVAAQGFYGYTF
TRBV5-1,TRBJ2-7,CASSFSATGYEQYF